This T cell receptor (beta chain) comes out of a study of patients and donors after allogeneic stem cell transplantation. Germline V gives CDR1 SGHRS, CDR2 YFSETQ. With 7 bases removed from V and 2 bases from J, the gap between germline ends came to 9 bases. The CDR3 is 13 residues long. TCRdb reprocessed the RT-PCR reads with MiXCR, giving one entry per CDR3 protein. In the table there are hundreds of thousands of distinct CDR3 sequences, about 38% of which are singletons. This receptor was identified in a human donor who was either an allogeneic HSCT recipient or a stem cell or donor lymphocyte infusion donor (not recorded which). It is not recorded whose cells these are; they may come from a transplant donor. Sequences were obtained from blood, either unsorted or a sorted T cell fraction (not recorded which). This sequence joins TRBV5-1 and TRBJ2-2; D is possibly TRBD1 (5 bases). The chain's CDR3 is CASRDSNTGELFF. CDR3 DNA sequence: TGCGCCAGCCGAGACAGTAACACCGGGGAGCTGTTTTTT.